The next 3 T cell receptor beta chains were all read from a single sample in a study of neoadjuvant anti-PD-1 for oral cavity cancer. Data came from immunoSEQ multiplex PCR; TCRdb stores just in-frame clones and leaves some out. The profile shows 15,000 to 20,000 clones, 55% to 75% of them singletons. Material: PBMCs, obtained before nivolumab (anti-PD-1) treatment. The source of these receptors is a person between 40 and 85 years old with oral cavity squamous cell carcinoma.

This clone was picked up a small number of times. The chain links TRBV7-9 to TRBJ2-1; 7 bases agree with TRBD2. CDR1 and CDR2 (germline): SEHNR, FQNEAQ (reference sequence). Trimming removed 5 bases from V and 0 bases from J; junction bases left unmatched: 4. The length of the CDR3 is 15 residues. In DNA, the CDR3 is TGTGCCAGCAGCGGGGGGGACGCCTCCTACAATGAGCAGTTCTTC. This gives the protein CASSGGDASYNEQFF.

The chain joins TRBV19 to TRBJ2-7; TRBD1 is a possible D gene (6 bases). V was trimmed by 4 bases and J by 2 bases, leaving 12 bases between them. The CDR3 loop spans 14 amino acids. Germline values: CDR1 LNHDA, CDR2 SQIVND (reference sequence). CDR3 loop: CASSREQGPYEQYF. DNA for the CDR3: TGTGCCAGTAGTAGAGAACAGGGACCCTACGAGCAGTACTTC.

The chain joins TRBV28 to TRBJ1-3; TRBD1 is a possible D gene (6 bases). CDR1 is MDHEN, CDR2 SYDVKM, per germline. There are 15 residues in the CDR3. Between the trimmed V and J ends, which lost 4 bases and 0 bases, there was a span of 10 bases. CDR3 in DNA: TGTGCCAGCAGTTCCGGACAGACCTCTGGAAACACCATATATTTT. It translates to CASSSGQTSGNTIYF.